The 9 T cell receptor beta chains reported below all come from one sample, sequenced in a study of PD-L1 blockade in urothelial cancer. The time point was: pretreatment peripheral blood. Libraries were prepared by immunoSEQ multiplex PCR; TCRdb keeps only in-frame clonotypes and omits some of them. Of roughly 100,000 clones in the sample, around 89% were seen once. Sequenced here: PBMCs, sampled around atezolizumab (anti-PD-L1) treatment. The receptor source for this set is a woman of 80 years or more with urothelial cancer.

The rearrangement links TRBV18 to TRBJ2-5; perhaps TRBD1 as D (5 bases). This CDR3 has 12 residues. The V end lost 5 bases, the J end lost 3 bases, and 7 bases lay between the germline ends. Germline loops: CDR1 KGHSH, CDR2 LQKENI. The CDR3 sequence is CASSSTEETQYF. The CDR3 coding sequence is TGTGCCAGCTCATCGACAGAAGAGACCCAGTACTTC.

The chain recombines TRBV5-1 with TRBJ2-5, with D possibly matching TRBD2 (5 bases). This CDR3 has 15 amino acids. V lost 4 bases to trimming and J lost 1 base, with 14 bases between them. Germline V gene lookup returns CDR1 SGHRS and CDR2 YFSETQ. CDR3 sequence reads: CASSHRAGRQETQYF. CDR3 DNA sequence: TGCGCCAGCAGCCATCGCGCGGGCCGCCAAGAGACCCAGTACTTC.

The chain joins TRBV11-2 to TRBJ2-5; 13 bases match TRBD2. V shed 5 bases and J 4 bases; nucleotides not matched to a gene: 7. CDR1 SGHAT and CDR2 FQNNGV come from the germline V gene. The length of the CDR3 is 16 residues. In DNA, the CDR3 is TGTGCCAGCAGCCCCGGGACTAGCGGGACAATAGAGACCCAGTACTTC. The encoded protein is CASSPGTSGTIETQYF.

This chain connects TRBV6-6 to TRBJ1-5; D is possibly TRBD1 (6 bases). This CDR3 contains 15 residues. From germline, CDR1 is MNHNY and CDR2 SVGAGI (reference sequence). The V and J ends lost 6 bases and 3 bases respectively, with 15 bases between them. CDR3: CASSPSGVPNQPQHF. The CDR3 nucleotides read TGTGCCAGCAGCCCATCAGGGGTCCCCAATCAGCCCCAGCATTTT.

CDR3 protein: CASSLAGTAYEQYF. In DNA, the CDR3 is TGCGCCAGCAGCTTGGCTGGGACAGCCTACGAGCAGTACTTC. The chain has TRBV5-1 and TRBJ2-7, with 7 bases fitting TRBD1. Germline V gene sequence: CDR1 SGHRS, CDR2 YFSETQ. This CDR3 has 14 residues. V was clipped by 0 bases and J by 2 bases; unmatched bases: 2.

CDR3 residues: CASSPSEGGEAFF. The DNA of the CDR3 is TGCGCCAGCAGTCCATCCGAGGGAGGGGAAGCTTTCTTT. The rearrangement joins TRBV10-1 to TRBJ1-1; D uncertain. Germline loops: CDR1 WNHNN, CDR2 SYGVQD (reference sequence). This CDR3 comprises 13 residues. V lost 5 bases, J lost 8 bases, and 15 bases lay in between.

The chain is built from TRBV27 and TRBJ2-1, with 15 positions matching TRBD2. V was clipped by 8 bases and J by 4 bases; unmatched bases: 12. Germline CDR1 and CDR2: MNHEY and SMNVEV (reference sequence). This CDR3 has 18 amino acids. CDR3 in DNA: TGTGCCAGCTCCAACTCAGGACTAGCGGGAGGGGGTTACAATGAGCAGTTCTTC. Its translation: CASSNSGLAGGGYNEQFF.

V usage is TRBV19 and J usage is TRBJ2-2; TRBD2 matches 10 bases. CDR1 and CDR2 (germline): LNHDA, SQIVND (reference sequence). CDR3 length equals 13 residues. V lost 7 bases and J lost 6; bases outside the gene matches: 2. The CDR3 loop is CASIGLAAGELFF. The CDR3 nucleotides are TGTGCCAGTATCGGACTAGCGGCCGGGGAGCTGTTTTTT.

The chain couples TRBV15 to TRBJ2-1, with 8 bases matching TRBD1. Looked up from germline, CDR1 is LNHNV and CDR2 is YYDKDF (reference sequence). The CDR3 is 16 amino acids. V trimming: 5 bases; J trimming: 5 bases; junction bases outside the gene matches: 11. CDR3 in amino acids: CATSLLGDRSHNEQFF. In DNA, the CDR3 is TGTGCCACCAGCCTACTTGGGGACAGGAGTCACAATGAGCAGTTCTTC.